This T cell receptor (beta chain) was captured in a study of cytomegalovirus exposure and HLA in healthy donors. Study observations and caveats: Sequences of the TCR beta chain were said to predict the HLA-A and HLA-B alleles of most subjects accurately. Three chains tied to CMV proved CMV antigen-specific in vitro. In terms of immune exposure information, only CMV serostatus was available. Published work reported that the classifier diagnosed cytomegalovirus status with high specificity and sensitivity.

About this clone itself: Its matching antigen is unknown.

Primers: 60 Vbeta forward and 13 Jbeta reverse. Method: immunoSEQ multiplex PCR; TCRdb's copy keeps in-frame clones and lacks some. The sample yields roughly 120,000 clones, of which the top ten take up around 7%. Germline V gene sequence: CDR1 SGHAT, CDR2 FQNNGV. This CDR3 has 19 amino acids. The trim removed 7 bases at V and 3 bases at J, leaving 17 bases unmatched. The gene calls are TRBV11-2 and TRBJ2-7, with 14 bases fitting TRBD2. The source is a man aged 40-49 years in good health and CMV-seropositive. Sequenced input: PBMCs. The CDR3 sequence: CASTELVTGLAGVIYEQYF. In nucleotides, the CDR3 is TGTGCCAGCACCGAACTAGTTACGGGACTAGCGGGAGTTATCTACGAGCAGTACTTC.